This TCR beta chain was obtained from a study of blood T cells in healthy people across ages. Study-level information: Capturing about one barcoded beta molecule per two T cells was achieved by template switching.

PCR was performed a second time for roughly 7 to 12 cycles using a sample-barcoded 5' primer and a J-beta primer mix. TCRdb called the 5' RACE reads again in MiXCR, with one record for every CDR3 protein. The table includes about 1,400,000 distinct CDR3 sequences, approximately 60% detected once. Germline CDR1 and CDR2: PRHDT and FYEKMQ (reference sequence). The CDR3 spans 12 residues. V gave up 5 bases and J gave up 5 bases; unmatched junction bases: 1. This clonotype was detected a few times. Source material: blood. V and J are TRBV13 and TRBJ1-1; the match to TRBD1 covers 8 bases. The sequence derives from a man aged 18 to 35 in good health. The CDR3: CASSRTGTEAFF. The CDR3 DNA reads TGTGCCAGCAGCCGGACAGGGACTGAAGCTTTCTTT.